This TCR beta chain came from a study of shared clonotypes between healthy human individuals (dated by TCRdb to between 2020 and 2021). About the investigation overall: Two women and a few men aged 18 to 49 years were included in the cohort. To estimate repertoire size and how much clonotype sharing occurs between individuals, the study deeply sequenced the blood TCR repertoires of roughly 5 healthy adults. Leukapheresis yielded between about 0.8 and 8.9 billion PBMCs per donor. Libraries were prepared and TCR repertoires were sequenced by different laboratories using diverse techniques, in order to increase sequencing depth and limit assay-specific biases. For each donor, three plates each were used for CD4 naive and CD4 memory, two plates were used for CD8 naive, and one plate was used for CD8 memory.

The donors were healthy, HIV-negative adults with no recently reported acute infections or vaccinations. All donors were Caucasian adults living in Nashville, Tennessee, USA. CD8 memory samples combined magnetically selected CD45RO+ cells with CCR7-negative CD45RA+ effector memory (TemRA) cells. After blood collection by leukapheresis, PBMCs were isolated using Ficoll-Histopaque density gradient centrifugation and then cryopreserved in the vapor phase of liquid nitrogen. Analytical flow cytometry was used to check the purity and quantity of each magnetically sorted T cell population. Each sorted fraction had its genomic DNA isolated and then quantified by UV absorbance on a Nanodrop 2000c. Its CDR3 holds 12 amino acids, cysteine through phenylalanine. Just the 36-base CDR3 DNA is kept, in frame starting at base 1. Looking up the germline V gene (reference sequence) yields CDR1 LNHDA and CDR2 SQIVND. The germline V and J ends show losses of 6 bases and 9 bases respectively, and no gene match explains 7 bases of the junction.

This clone was picked up many times. The clone's antigen remains unknown. Base quality data are lacking; no much larger clone is found one base away. Paper-wide results and their limitations: Sampling was restricted to blood, and TCR repertoires in tissues likely differ from the TCR repertoires found in blood. Pairwise subsampling indicated that sequencing depth was expected to affect the degree of clonotype sharing among donors. Across a handful of donors, about 5% of naive CD4, roughly 3.8% of naive CD8, roughly 2.3% of memory CD4, and over 0.35% of memory CD8 clonotypes were shared. Because the study included a small number of donors, the genetic and exposure-history diversity represented was limited. Rarefaction of sorted-subset datasets indicated incomplete sequencing despite the large sequencing depth. Naive subsets generally had larger estimated clonotype richness than memory subsets did. Compared with non-shared clonotypes, clonotypes shared by all four sorted-subset donors had higher generation probabilities.

TCR CDR3 regions were amplified from genomic DNA by multiplex PCR using the deep immunoSEQ assay. For each cell subset, the extracted genomic DNA was distributed evenly across all wells of several immunoSEQ 96-well plates, and each plate served as one replicate. Each replicate PCR for sorted subsets received around 210 ng genomic DNA, equal to about 29,000 T cell genomes. Purified libraries were measured with a Qubit 3.0 fluorometer, size-checked on a Bioanalyzer 2100, and measured again with the KAPA Library Quantification kit. Every immunoSEQ 96-well plate was sequenced on a dedicated single-read 150-cycle Illumina NextSeq 550 flow cell. Regarding the original processing steps: Because the immunoSEQ output included only junctional sequences and no quality scores, the filtering could not be the same as the filtering used for full-length reads. Sequences were annotated with PyIR, a Python wrapper for IgBLAST v1.9, and V/J genes and CDR3 were assigned using IMGT germline references. Reads with weak V/J assignments (E-value above 1e-6), missing CDR3, stop codons, out-of-frame junctions, or ambiguous translated residues were removed. V3J clonotypes were defined as sequences sharing an identical inferred V gene, J gene, and CDR3 amino acid sequence. The percentage overlap between two repertoires was calculated by dividing the number of shared unique clonotypes by the size of the smaller repertoire. Richness of each repertoire was evaluated using RTK rarefaction, the Chao1 estimator, and Recon v2.1 estimates of unobserved clonotypes. OLGA was used to compute generation probabilities for all TCRbeta clonotypes that the gDNA method yielded from a handful of donors. TCRdb provides this immuneACCESS table in a form limited to in-frame rearrangements. Some clones are lacking; in checked studies, under half of them reflect an unresolved V gene, and why the rest are absent is not known. The V and J calls and clone size come from that table; D and trimming were worked out from the DNA. Within this sample are around 120,000 clones, with less than 80% of them counted one time only. The ten top clones hold about 24% of the sample.

Recombination linked TRBV19 to TRBJ2-5; 7 junctional bases match TRBD2. This TCR was sampled from a woman in her twenties or thirties in good health. Sample: memory CD8+ T cells sorted from blood. The sample's cell subset or site label, in plain terms: CD45RO+ cells pooled with CCR7-negative TemRA cells. The sequenced DNA is TGTGCCAGTAGAGATCTTGCGGGGGCCCAGTACTTC. This translates into CASRDLAGAQYF.